The T cell receptor beta chain described here comes from a study of radiation and T cells in renal cell carcinoma (dated by TCRdb to the early 2020s). About the investigation overall: Samples came from a clinical trial, in which primary renal cell carcinomas received 15 Gy stereotactic body radiation therapy followed by nephrectomy 4 weeks later. Across all 50 or so samples, several million unique CDR3 nucleotide sequences encoding roughly 2.7 million unique CDR3 amino acid sequences were identified. A total of under 60 samples underwent TCR beta sequencing, made up of approximately 26 tumors and about 27 peripheral blood samples.

Results and caveats for the whole study, not just this receptor: Because the trial had a single-armed design, the trial could not examine how radiation dose or scheduling affected the TCR repertoire. Dynamics of the blood repertoire were not tracked past 4 weeks after treatment. Because no pretreatment tumor biopsies were available, whether clonotypes were present in the tumor at baseline could not be determined. Top tumor clonotypes rose in blood from baseline to 2 weeks post-radiation, then contracted by 4 weeks, suggesting transient expansion of tumor-resident clones.

For this clone: Its binding antigen is unknown. Base qualities are not provided; no much larger clone lies one nucleotide away.

Reading the label with the study, this specimen's time point is: blood 2 weeks post-SBRT. Reading the label with the study, this specimen's treatment or condition is: 15 Gy SBRT to primary tumor, nephrectomy 4 weeks later. To follow tumor-enriched clonotypes, peripheral blood was collected serially from radiation-treated patients at baseline and again at 2 weeks and 4 weeks after SBRT. Renal cell carcinoma with clear cell pathology was present in all patients. Genomic DNA for TCR sequencing was prepared using the QIAamp DNA Blood Mini Kit (Qiagen). The analyses included just those samples that passed every quality control check. CDR1 MNHNS and CDR2 SASEGT are derived from the germline V gene. Unmatched junction bases come to 4, with V trimmed by 3 bases and J by 4 bases. The cysteine opens and the phenylalanine closes a CDR3 of 14 amino acids. The retained sequence is limited to the CDR3, 42 bases, with the frame set at the first base.

Following the manufacturer's recommendations, the immunoSEQ kit was used to generate TCR beta libraries from genomic DNA. For library preparation, a first multiplex PCR was performed with proprietary primers, followed by a second PCR in which unique barcodes were added, and bead cleanups were performed after each round. Each sample batch included a kit-provided positive control reaction and a negative control reaction. The final libraries were assessed on an Agilent 4200 TapeStation D1000 ScreenTape, pooled by volume, and quantified by qPCR. An Illumina NextSeq500 fitted with a MidOutput 150-cycle cartridge performed the sequencing, running 156 Read1 cycles and 15 Index1 cycles with the kit's custom primers. The pooled library was loaded at approximately 0.99 pM, and about 20% PhiX control was spiked in. The paper's processing steps were these. Vendor-processed data were analyzed in R, and a clonotype was defined as all T cells sharing the same CDR3 nucleotide sequence. In the clone abundance analyses, frequencies were normalized to the 10,000 most abundant clones in each sample. Public T cell clones, averaging fewer than five per sample, were removed before analysis. Tumor-enriched and baseline blood-enriched clonotypes were defined by at least a 32-fold difference in abundance between compartments. A beta-binomial differential abundance model was used to identify clonotypes that were expanded or contracted between blood time points. Tumor-blood repertoire similarity was measured with the Baroni-Urbani and Buser coefficient, and groups were compared using two-tailed Wilcoxon tests in R. TCRdb limited this immuneACCESS table to in-frame rearrangements with V and J called. A share of clones is missing; checked studies link under half to unresolved V genes, and the rest is unexplained. V, J and clone size derive from that table, while D and trimming were established from the DNA sequence. Recorded for this sample are roughly 130,000 clones; 75% to 85% of them occurred a single time. The ten top clones hold 1.9% of the sample.

The sequence came from a woman between 55 and 75 years old with renal cell carcinoma. The sequenced sample was blood, obtained from a patient whose treatment included radiotherapy and nephrectomy. Recombination connected TRBV6-1 to TRBJ2-3; TRBD1 fits 7 bases in the junction. Here the CDR3 is given as CASSETGPPDTQYF. Here is the DNA: TGTGCCAGCAGTGAGACAGGGCCGCCAGATACGCAGTATTTT.